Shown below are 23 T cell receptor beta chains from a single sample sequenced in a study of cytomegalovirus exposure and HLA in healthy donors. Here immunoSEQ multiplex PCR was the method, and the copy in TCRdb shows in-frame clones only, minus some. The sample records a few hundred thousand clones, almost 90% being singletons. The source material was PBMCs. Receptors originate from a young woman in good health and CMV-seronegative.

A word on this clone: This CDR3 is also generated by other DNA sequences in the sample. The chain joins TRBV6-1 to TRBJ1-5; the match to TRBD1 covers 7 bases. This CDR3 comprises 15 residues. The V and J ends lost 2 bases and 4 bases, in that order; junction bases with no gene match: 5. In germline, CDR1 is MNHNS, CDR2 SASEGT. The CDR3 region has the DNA TGTGCCAGCAGTGAATTAGGGGGCTCAAATCAGCCCCAGCATTTT. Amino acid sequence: CASSELGGSNQPQHF.

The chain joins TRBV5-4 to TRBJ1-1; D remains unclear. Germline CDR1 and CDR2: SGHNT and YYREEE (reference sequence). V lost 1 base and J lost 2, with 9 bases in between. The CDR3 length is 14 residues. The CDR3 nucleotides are TGTGCCAGCAGCTTGCGGCAGGTAAACACTGAAGCTTTCTTT. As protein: CASSLRQVNTEAFF.

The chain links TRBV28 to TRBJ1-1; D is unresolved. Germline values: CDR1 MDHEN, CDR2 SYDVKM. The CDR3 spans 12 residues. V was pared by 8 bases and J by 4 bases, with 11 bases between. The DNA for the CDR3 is TGTGCCAGCTACCGGGAGGTCACTGAAGCTTTCTTT. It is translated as CASYREVTEAFF. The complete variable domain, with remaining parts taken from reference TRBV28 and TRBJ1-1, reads DVKVTQSSRYLVKRTGEKVFLECVQDMDHENMFWYRQDPGLGLRLIYFSYDVKMKEKGDIPEGYSVSREKKERFSLILESASTNQTSMYLCASYREVTEAFFGQGTRLTVV.

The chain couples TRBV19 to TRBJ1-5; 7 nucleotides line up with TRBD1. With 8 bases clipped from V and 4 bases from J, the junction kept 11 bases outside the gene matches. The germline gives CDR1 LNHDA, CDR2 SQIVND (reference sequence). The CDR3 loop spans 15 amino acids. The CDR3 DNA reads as TGTGCCAGTGAAGGGGGACAGTTTGGGAATCAGCCCCAGCATTTT. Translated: CASEGGQFGNQPQHF.

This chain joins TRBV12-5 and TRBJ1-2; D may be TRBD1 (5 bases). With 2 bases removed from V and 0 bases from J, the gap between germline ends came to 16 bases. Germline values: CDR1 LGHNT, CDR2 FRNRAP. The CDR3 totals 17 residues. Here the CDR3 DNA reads TGTGCTAGTGGTTTGTTGGCCCGACAGAGAGCTAACTATGGCTACACCTTC. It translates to CASGLLARQRANYGYTF.

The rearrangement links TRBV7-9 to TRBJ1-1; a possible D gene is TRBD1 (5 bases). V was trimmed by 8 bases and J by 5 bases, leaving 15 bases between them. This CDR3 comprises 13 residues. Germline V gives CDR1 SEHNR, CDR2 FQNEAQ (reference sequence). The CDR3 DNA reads TGTGCCAGCGTCGGGGGGACGGGGACTGAAGCTTTCTTT. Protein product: CASVGGTGTEAFF.

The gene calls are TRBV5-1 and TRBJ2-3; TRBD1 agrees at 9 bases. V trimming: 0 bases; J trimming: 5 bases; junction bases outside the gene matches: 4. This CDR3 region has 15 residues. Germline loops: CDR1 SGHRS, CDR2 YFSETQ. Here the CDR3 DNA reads TGCGCCAGCAGCTTGGAGGGACAGGGTGGAGATACGCAGTATTTT. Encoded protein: CASSLEGQGGDTQYF.

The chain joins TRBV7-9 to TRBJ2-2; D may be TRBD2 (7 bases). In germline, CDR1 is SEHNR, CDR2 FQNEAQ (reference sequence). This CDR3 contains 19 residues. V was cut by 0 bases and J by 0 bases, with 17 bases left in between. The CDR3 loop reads CASSLANGGHFSNTGELFF. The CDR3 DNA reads TGTGCCAGCAGCTTAGCGAACGGGGGGCATTTCTCGAACACCGGGGAGCTGTTTTTT.

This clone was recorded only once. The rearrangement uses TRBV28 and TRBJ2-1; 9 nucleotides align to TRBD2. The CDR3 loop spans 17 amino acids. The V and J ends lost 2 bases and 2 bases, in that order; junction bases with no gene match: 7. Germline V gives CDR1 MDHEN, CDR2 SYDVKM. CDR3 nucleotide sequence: TGTGCCAGCAGTTTAGACCATCTAGCGGGGACCTACAATGAGCAGTTCTTC. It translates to CASSLDHLAGTYNEQFF.

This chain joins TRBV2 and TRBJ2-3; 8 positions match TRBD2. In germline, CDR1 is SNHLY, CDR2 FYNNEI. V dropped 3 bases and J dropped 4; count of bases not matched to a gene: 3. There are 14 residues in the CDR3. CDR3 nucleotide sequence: TGTGCCAGCAGTGACAGCGGGGGTCCAGATACGCAGTATTTT. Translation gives CASSDSGGPDTQYF.

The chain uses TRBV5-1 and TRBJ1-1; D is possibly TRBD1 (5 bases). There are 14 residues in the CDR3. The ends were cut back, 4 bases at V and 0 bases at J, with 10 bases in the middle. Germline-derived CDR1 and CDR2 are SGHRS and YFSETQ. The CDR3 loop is CASSPGDLNTEAFF. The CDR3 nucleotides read TGCGCCAGCAGCCCGGGGGACTTGAACACTGAAGCTTTCTTT.

The CDR3 DNA sequence: TGTGCCAGCAGTTCGCGGACAGCTTATGGCTACACCTTC. Encoded protein: CASSSRTAYGYTF. The chain is built from TRBV6-5 and TRBJ1-2, with D perhaps matching TRBD1 (6 bases). The CDR3 is made up of 13 amino acids. Germline loops: CDR1 MNHEY, CDR2 SVGAGI. Trimming shortened V by 4 bases and J by 5 bases, and 11 bases separated the two germline ends.

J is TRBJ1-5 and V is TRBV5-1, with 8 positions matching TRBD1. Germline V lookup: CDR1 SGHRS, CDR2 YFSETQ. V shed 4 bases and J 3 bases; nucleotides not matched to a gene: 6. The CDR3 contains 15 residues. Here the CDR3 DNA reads TGCGCCAGCAGCGCTGGACAGGGACCCAATCAGCCCCAGCATTTT. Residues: CASSAGQGPNQPQHF.

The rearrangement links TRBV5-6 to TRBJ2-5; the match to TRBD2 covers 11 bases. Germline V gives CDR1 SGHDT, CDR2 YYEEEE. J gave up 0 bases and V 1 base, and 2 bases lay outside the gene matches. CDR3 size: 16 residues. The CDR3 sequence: CASSLTSGGYQETQYF. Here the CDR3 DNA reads TGTGCCAGCAGCTTGACTAGCGGGGGATACCAAGAGACCCAGTACTTC.

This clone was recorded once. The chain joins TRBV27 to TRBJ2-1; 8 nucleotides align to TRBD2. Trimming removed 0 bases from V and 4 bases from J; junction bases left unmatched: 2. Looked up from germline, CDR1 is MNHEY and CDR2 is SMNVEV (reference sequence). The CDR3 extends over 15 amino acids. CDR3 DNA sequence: TGTGCCAGCAGTTTATCTGTAGCGGGATACAATGAGCAGTTCTTC. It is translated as CASSLSVAGYNEQFF.

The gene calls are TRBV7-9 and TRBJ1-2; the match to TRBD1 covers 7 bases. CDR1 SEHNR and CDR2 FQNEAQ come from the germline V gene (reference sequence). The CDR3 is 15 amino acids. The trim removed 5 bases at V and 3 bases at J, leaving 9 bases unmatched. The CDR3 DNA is TGTGCCAGCAGCCCGCAGACAGGGACGGACTATGGCTACACCTTC. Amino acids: CASSPQTGTDYGYTF.

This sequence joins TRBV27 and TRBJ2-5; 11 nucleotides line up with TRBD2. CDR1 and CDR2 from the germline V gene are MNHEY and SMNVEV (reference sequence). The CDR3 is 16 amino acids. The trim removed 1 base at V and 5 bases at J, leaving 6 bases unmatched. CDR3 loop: CASSLLAGGLGETQYF. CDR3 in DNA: TGTGCCAGCAGTTTATTAGCGGGGGGGCTTGGGGAGACCCAGTACTTC.

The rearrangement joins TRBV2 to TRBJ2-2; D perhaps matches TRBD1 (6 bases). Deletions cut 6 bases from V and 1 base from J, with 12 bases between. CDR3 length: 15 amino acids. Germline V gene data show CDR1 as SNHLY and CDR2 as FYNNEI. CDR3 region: CASRGPRGNTGELFF. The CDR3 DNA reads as TGTGCCAGCAGAGGGCCCAGGGGGAACACCGGGGAGCTGTTTTTT.

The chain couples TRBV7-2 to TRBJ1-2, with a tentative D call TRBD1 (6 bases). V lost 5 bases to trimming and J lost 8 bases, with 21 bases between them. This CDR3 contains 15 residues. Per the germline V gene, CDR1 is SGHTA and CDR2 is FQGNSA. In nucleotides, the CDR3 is TGTGCCAGCAGCCGAGCCTGGGGGCCAGGGGACGGCTACACCTTC. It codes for CASSRAWGPGDGYTF.

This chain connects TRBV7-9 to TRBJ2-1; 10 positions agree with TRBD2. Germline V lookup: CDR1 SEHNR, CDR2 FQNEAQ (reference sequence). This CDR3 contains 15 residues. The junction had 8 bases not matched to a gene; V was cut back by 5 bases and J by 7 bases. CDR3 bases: TGTGCCAGCAGCCCCGGTTTTAGCGGGGGGAATGAGCAGTTCTTC. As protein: CASSPGFSGGNEQFF. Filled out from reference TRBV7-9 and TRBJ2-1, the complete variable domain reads DTGVSQNPRHKITKRGQNVTFRCDPISEHNRLYWYRQTLGQGPEFLTYFQNEAQLEKSRLLSDRFSAERPKGSFSTLEIQRTEQGDSAMYLCASSPGFSGGNEQFFGPGTRLTVL.

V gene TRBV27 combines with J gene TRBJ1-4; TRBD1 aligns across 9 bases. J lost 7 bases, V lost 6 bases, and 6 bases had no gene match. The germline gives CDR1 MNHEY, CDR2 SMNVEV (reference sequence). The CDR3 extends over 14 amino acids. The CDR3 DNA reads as TGTGCCAGCAGCCAACAGGGGGCGCTTGAAAAACTGTTTTTT. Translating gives CASSQQGALEKLFF.

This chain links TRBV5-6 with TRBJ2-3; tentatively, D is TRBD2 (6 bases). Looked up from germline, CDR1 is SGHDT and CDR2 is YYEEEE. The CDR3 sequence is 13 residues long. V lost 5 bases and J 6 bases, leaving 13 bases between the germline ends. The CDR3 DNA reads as TGTGCCAGCAGTCTCGCACGGGGGGATACGCAGTATTTT. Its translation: CASSLARGDTQYF.

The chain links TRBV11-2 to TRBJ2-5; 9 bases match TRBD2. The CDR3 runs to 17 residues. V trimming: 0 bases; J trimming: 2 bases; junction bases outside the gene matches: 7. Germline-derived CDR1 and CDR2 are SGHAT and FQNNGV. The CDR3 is CASSLDIAGVGQETQYF. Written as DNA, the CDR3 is TGTGCCAGCAGCTTAGATATAGCGGGGGTTGGGCAAGAGACCCAGTACTTC. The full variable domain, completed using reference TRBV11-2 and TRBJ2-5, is EAGVAQSPRYKIIEKRQSVAFWCNPISGHATLYWYQQILGQGPKLLIQFQNNGVVDDSQLPKDRFSAERLKGVDSTLKIQPAKLEDSAVYLCASSLDIAGVGQETQYFGPGTRLLVL.